This T cell receptor beta chain was obtained from a study of early T cells in non-severe SARS-CoV-2 infection. Many counts were recorded for this clonotype. Unique molecular identifiers tagged individual cDNA molecules. TCRdb re-derived calls from the 5' RACE reads in MiXCR, one entry per CDR3 protein. The sample has tens of thousands of distinct CDR3 sequences, roughly 5% seen once. J was trimmed by 8 bases and V by 4 bases; bases with no gene match: 5. Germline V gives CDR1 ENHRY, CDR2 SYGVKD. The CDR3 extends over 15 amino acids. The chain employs TRBV10-3 and TRBJ2-3; the match to TRBD2 covers 14 bases. The receptor was derived from an adult who was a healthcare worker with PCR-confirmed SARS-CoV-2 infection or an uninfected control (not recorded which). The sequenced sample was whole blood. The CDR3 reads CAISATGTSGSTQYF. The CDR3 DNA reads TGTGCCATCAGTGCAACCGGGACTAGCGGGAGTACGCAGTATTTT.